This T cell receptor (beta chain) was obtained from a study of CD8+ T cells in alopecia areata. Study as a whole: Treated patients received oral tofacitinib, 5 to 10 mg twice daily.

Concerning this clone itself: As yet, its antigen is unknown.

The V gene's germline CDR1 is MNHEY and CDR2 SMNVEV (reference sequence). The length of the CDR3 is 12 residues. The V gene lost 3 bases and the J gene lost 3 bases, with 2 bases spanning the gap. It was cDNA, reverse transcribed from extracted RNA, that served as the sequencing template. Generated by immunoSEQ multiplex PCR, the TCRdb table keeps only in-frame clones and is missing some. The sample has around 160,000 clones, about 89% seen once. Study-level results: Clonality exceeded that of normal scalp in lesional scalp, most notably in alopecia totalis/universalis.

The source material was CD8+ T cells sorted from blood, sampled at week 0. The chain has TRBV27 and TRBJ2-2; D gene unclear. The TCR originated in a human donor with alopecia areata. The CDR3 sequence: CASSFHTGELFF. CDR3 nucleotide sequence: TGTGCCAGCAGTTTCCACACCGGGGAGCTGTTTTTT.